This T cell receptor (beta chain) was profiled in a study of blood T cell repertoires in COVID-19. Each exposed participant met a COVID-19 case in the 2 weeks preceding study entry. CDR1 and CDR2 (germline): LNHNV, YYDKDF (reference sequence). The CDR3 sequence is 16 residues long. V lost 0 bases to trimming and J lost 6 bases; unmatched junction nucleotides: 6. As handled by the study authors: Amplification from reference gene primers served as the basis for estimated nucleated cell counts. The data were produced by immunoSEQ multiplex PCR, yet TCRdb's version contains in-frame clones alone and is incomplete. V and J calls and clone size are given by that table; D and trimming were obtained from the DNA. The table includes about 150,000 clones, roughly 87% detected once.

This clonotype was sampled from a woman between 40 and 50 years old who had been exposed to COVID-19. The source material was PBMCs or T cells enriched from blood (not recorded which). This chain connects TRBV15 to TRBJ1-5; 9 positions match TRBD1. In DNA, the CDR3 is TGTGCCACCAGCAGAGATCTGGGACAGGGAGGTCAGCCCCAGCATTTT. Encoded protein: CATSRDLGQGGQPQHF.